Each of the 32 T cell receptor beta chains below was sequenced from the same sample in a study of siplizumab effects on memory and regulatory T cells. Only in-frame clones appear in the TCRdb table, and some are missing; sequencing was by immunoSEQ multiplex PCR. The sample comprises roughly 62,000 clones, more than 85% of which are singletons, and approximately 38% rests with the top ten. The sequenced material came from CD8+ T cells sorted from blood. These receptor sequences come from a human donor in good health.

This chain joins TRBV4-1 and TRBJ2-1; TRBD2 aligns across 7 bases. Germline CDR1 MGHRA, CDR2 YSYEKL. The CDR3 sequence is 19 residues long. V was clipped by 0 bases and J by 6 bases; unmatched bases: 17. CDR3 in DNA: TGCGCCAGCAGCCAAGACCCACAGTTTGTTGCGGGAGATCGCAATGAGCAGTTCTTC. This encodes CASSQDPQFVAGDRNEQFF.

This clone was found a few times. The chain couples TRBV7-9 to TRBJ1-5; tentative D call: TRBD1 (6 bases). V lost 4 bases, J lost 4 bases, and 8 bases lay in between. The CDR3 totals 13 residues. CDR1 and CDR2 (germline): SEHNR, FQNEAQ (reference sequence). The CDR3 reads CASSSDRNQPQHF. CDR3 nucleotide sequence: TGTGCCAGCAGCTCAGACAGGAATCAGCCCCAGCATTTT.

V usage is TRBV10-3 and J usage is TRBJ2-3; TRBD2 agrees at 9 bases. Germline CDR1 ENHRY, CDR2 SYGVKD. This CDR3 is 14 amino acids long. The V gene end was trimmed by 7 bases and the J gene end by 3 bases; junction bases not matched to a gene: 5. This chain's CDR3 is CAIKSSGETDTQYF. CDR3 DNA sequence: TGTGCCATCAAGTCTAGCGGGGAGACAGATACGCAGTATTTT.

V gene TRBV29-1 combines with J gene TRBJ2-1; 8 nucleotides match TRBD1. CDR3 length: 12 residues. The germline V gene has CDR1 SQVTM and CDR2 ANQGSEA. The V gene end was trimmed by 7 bases and the J gene end by 8 bases; junction bases not matched to a gene: 7. The CDR3 DNA reads TGCAGCGCCCTCAGGGGGCCCTATGAGCAGTTCTTC. Translated: CSALRGPYEQFF.

The J gene is TRBJ2-2, the V gene TRBV14; a possible D gene is TRBD1 (5 bases). The germline V gene has CDR1 SGHDN and CDR2 FVKESK. The CDR3 has 15 residues. The V end lost 2 bases, the J end lost 5 bases, and 12 bases lay between the germline ends. In DNA form, the CDR3 reads TGTGCCAGCAGCCAATATCGGACATCGACCGGGGAGCTGTTTTTT. Translated, it gives CASSQYRTSTGELFF.

The chain uses TRBV6-1 and TRBJ2-2; 14 bases match TRBD2. The CDR3 spans 14 residues. The J segment lost 6 bases and the V segment lost 8 bases, leaving 2 bases of the junction unmatched. CDR1 and CDR2 from the germline V gene are MNHNS and SASEGT. This chain's CDR3 is CASGTSGSAGELFF. CDR3 coding DNA: TGTGCCAGCGGGACTAGCGGGAGCGCCGGGGAGCTGTTTTTT.

The rearrangement links TRBV4-1 to TRBJ2-1; D ambiguous. V lost 4 bases and J 0 bases, leaving 13 bases between the germline ends. This CDR3 spans 16 amino acids. Per the germline V gene, CDR1 is MGHRA and CDR2 is YSYEKL. The CDR3 is CASSRNPNPSYNEQFF. The CDR3 nucleotides are TGCGCCAGCAGCCGCAACCCCAATCCCTCCTACAATGAGCAGTTCTTC.

The genes are TRBV6-5 and TRBJ2-7; TRBD2 aligns across 7 bases. V shed 2 bases and J 1 base; nucleotides not matched to a gene: 5. CDR3 size: 15 residues. The germline V gene has CDR1 MNHEY and CDR2 SVGAGI. Here the CDR3 DNA reads TGTGCCAGCAGTTACCGGCTAGCGGAGTCCTACGAGCAGTACTTC. The encoded protein is CASSYRLAESYEQYF.

This clone appeared a single time. The rearrangement links TRBV2 to TRBJ1-1; D is unresolved. With 1 base removed from V and 7 bases from J, the gap between germline ends came to 13 bases. This CDR3 has 14 amino acids. CDR1 and CDR2 from the germline V gene are SNHLY and FYNNEI. CDR3 sequence reads: CASSEEGGLDEAFF. For the CDR3, the DNA is TGTGCCAGCAGTGAAGAGGGTGGCTTGGATGAAGCTTTCTTT.

CDR3 amino acids: CSVTDRHGYTF. CDR3 coding DNA: TGCAGCGTGACTGACCGCCATGGCTACACCTTC. The chain has TRBV29-1 and TRBJ1-2; D is uncertain. This CDR3 is built from 11 residues. Germline-derived CDR1 and CDR2 are SQVTM and ANQGSEA. V gave up 6 bases and J gave up 6 bases, with 11 bases separating them.

V is TRBV7-3 and J is TRBJ2-3; 7 bases map to TRBD2. The CDR3 is made up of 17 amino acids. V dropped 0 bases and J dropped 3; count of bases not matched to a gene: 9. Germline V lookup: CDR1 SGHTA, CDR2 FQGTGA. CDR3 DNA: TGTGCCAGCAGCTTAACGCCGGTCGGGGGGTCGACAGATACGCAGTATTTT. It translates to CASSLTPVGGSTDTQYF.

This clone was detected only once. A much larger clonotype is one base distant, so this may be a read error. The gene calls are TRBV27 and TRBJ1-1; TRBD1 aligns across 7 bases. With V trimmed by 0 bases and J by 7 bases, 8 bases remained unmatched. The length of the CDR3 is 15 residues. Germline CDR1 reads MNHEY; CDR2 reads SMNVEV (reference sequence). Here the CDR3 reads CASSLSPTGIGEAFF. CDR3 bases: TGTGCCAGCAGTTTATCGCCGACAGGGATTGGTGAAGCTTTCTTT.

A single count supports this clone. V usage is TRBV29-1 and J usage is TRBJ1-1, with D perhaps matching TRBD1 (6 bases). Between the trimmed V and J ends, which lost 6 bases and 1 base, there was a span of 12 bases. CDR1 and CDR2 from the germline V gene are SQVTM and ANQGSEA. The CDR3 totals 13 residues. The CDR3 DNA reads as TGCAGCGTCGAAAGACAGGAGAACACTGAAGCTTTCTTT. Residues: CSVERQENTEAFF.

This chain uses TRBV28 with TRBJ2-7; a possible D gene is TRBD2 (6 bases). The germline V and J ends were trimmed by 6 bases and 5 bases, with 23 bases remaining between them. This CDR3 spans 16 amino acids. The germline CDR1 and CDR2 sequences are MDHEN and SYDVKM. The CDR3, as DNA: TGTGCCAGCAGACCCACCCGACTAGGACGTCAAAACGAGCAGTACTTC. Translated, it gives CASRPTRLGRQNEQYF.

V gene TRBV4-1 combines with J gene TRBJ1-5; 7 nucleotides agree with TRBD1. The CDR3 totals 16 residues. After removal of 3 bases from V and 10 bases from J, the junction contained 15 bases not matched to a gene. Germline loops: CDR1 MGHRA, CDR2 YSYEKL. The CDR3 protein is CASSQERQGGDFPQHF. CDR3 DNA sequence: TGCGCCAGCAGCCAGGAGAGACAGGGTGGGGATTTTCCCCAGCATTTT.

V gene TRBV15 combines with J gene TRBJ2-1; 10 bases line up with TRBD2. Germline loops: CDR1 LNHNV, CDR2 YYDKDF (reference sequence). This CDR3 spans 16 amino acids. The trim removed 0 bases at V and 9 bases at J, leaving 8 bases unmatched. The CDR3 reads CATSRDVAGGDAEQFF. The DNA of the CDR3 is TGTGCCACCAGCAGAGATGTAGCGGGAGGAGATGCTGAGCAGTTCTTC.

This clone has just one count. The chain uses TRBV5-1 and TRBJ2-7; TRBD2 is a possible D gene (5 bases). Germline-derived CDR1 and CDR2 are SGHRS and YFSETQ. The germline V and J ends were trimmed by 0 bases and 5 bases, with 15 bases remaining between them. The CDR3 is 15 residues long. CDR3 sequence reads: CASSLVGSQRNEQYF. DNA for the CDR3: TGCGCCAGCAGCTTGGTTGGGAGCCAACGGAACGAGCAGTACTTC.

This chain links TRBV7-9 with TRBJ1-6; D unresolved. V was pared by 1 base and J by 0 bases, with 7 bases between. Germline V lookup: CDR1 SEHNR, CDR2 FQNEAQ (reference sequence). The CDR3 contains 16 residues. In nucleotides, the CDR3 is TGTGCCAGCAGCTTAGAGGCTAACTCCTATAATTCACCCCTCCACTTT. It codes for CASSLEANSYNSPLHF.

This clone was seen a single time. The chain couples TRBV5-1 to TRBJ1-2; D uncertain. CDR3 length equals 13 residues. CDR1 and CDR2 (germline): SGHRS, YFSETQ. Trimming pared 3 bases from V and 5 bases from J, leaving 11 bases between. The CDR3 protein is CASSSDPRYGYTF. Written as DNA, the CDR3 is TGCGCCAGCAGCTCGGACCCGAGGTATGGCTACACCTTC.

The genes are TRBV27 and TRBJ2-1; 7 bases match TRBD2. The CDR3 loop spans 17 amino acids. The junction had 7 bases not matched to a gene; V was cut back by 2 bases and J by 0 bases. The germline V gene has CDR1 MNHEY and CDR2 SMNVEV (reference sequence). CDR3 sequence: CASSLIGGSHSYNEQFF. CDR3 in DNA: TGTGCCAGCAGTTTAATTGGCGGGAGTCACTCCTACAATGAGCAGTTCTTC.

This sequence joins TRBV15 and TRBJ1-5; no firm D call. CDR3 length: 14 residues. Germline lookup yields CDR1 LNHNV and CDR2 YYDKDF (reference sequence). Trimming removed 4 bases at V and 7 bases at J, with 14 bases between. In DNA, the CDR3 is TGTGCCACCAGCACCGCCGGGAGTCGACAGCCCCAGCATTTT. Residues: CATSTAGSRQPQHF.

The rearrangement links TRBV5-6 to TRBJ1-2; D is unresolved. Germline V gene lookup returns CDR1 SGHDT and CDR2 YYEEEE. V lost 1 base and J lost 3, with 7 bases in between. This CDR3 spans 13 amino acids. This CDR3 reads CASSLLTDYGYTF. The CDR3 nucleotides are TGTGCCAGCAGCTTGCTCACAGACTATGGCTACACCTTC. The full variable domain, rest sourced from reference TRBV5-6 and TRBJ1-2, is DAGVTQSPTHLIKTRGQQVTLRCSPKSGHDTVSWYQQALGQGPQFIFQYYEEEERQRGNFPDRFSGHQFPNYSSELNVNALLLGDSALYLCASSLLTDYGYTFGSGTRLTVV.

For the CDR3, the DNA is TGTGCCAGCAGTTGGGGAAACACCATATATTTT. It codes for CASSWGNTIYF. The chain uses TRBV2 and TRBJ1-3; D gene uncertain. Germline lookup yields CDR1 SNHLY and CDR2 FYNNEI. Trimming stripped 5 bases from V and 4 bases from J, with 3 bases between. This CDR3 has 11 residues.

The chain links TRBV2 to TRBJ2-7, with D unclear. The V gene lost 6 bases and the J gene lost 3 bases, with 12 bases spanning the gap. The CDR3 runs to 13 residues. The germline CDR1 and CDR2 sequences are SNHLY and FYNNEI. The CDR3 protein is CASSVRTGYEQYF. The CDR3, as DNA: TGTGCCAGCAGCGTCAGGACGGGCTACGAGCAGTACTTC.

The chain carries TRBV2 and TRBJ2-1; the match to TRBD2 covers 9 bases. The germline gives CDR1 SNHLY, CDR2 FYNNEI. This CDR3 is built from 16 residues. The V gene end was trimmed by 6 bases and the J gene end by 1 base; junction bases not matched to a gene: 7. The CDR3 is CASRDLAGVSYNEQFF. Here the CDR3 DNA reads TGTGCCAGCAGAGATTTAGCGGGAGTTTCCTACAATGAGCAGTTCTTC.

For this clone: At one boundary the junction diverges from the germline segment, which might be a read error. This chain connects TRBV4-3 to TRBJ1-2; 7 bases match TRBD1. Germline V gene lookup returns CDR1 LGHNA and CDR2 YSLEER. This CDR3 has 13 amino acids. In DNA, the CDR3 is TGCGCCAGCAGCCACGGATTACTACCGGGACAGATCTTC. It specifies CASSHGLLPGQIF.

In its sample, this clone was seen once. V gene TRBV19 combines with J gene TRBJ1-1; D not resolved. Germline CDR1 reads LNHDA; CDR2 reads SQIVND (reference sequence). The CDR3 covers 12 residues. V gave up 6 bases and J gave up 7 bases, with 12 bases separating them. The CDR3 nucleotides read TGTGCCAGTAGGGTCGAGGGAAATGAAGCTTTCTTT. Its protein product is CASRVEGNEAFF.

The chain couples TRBV28 to TRBJ2-7; no reliable D call. The CDR3 extends over 11 amino acids. Between the trimmed V and J ends, which lost 6 bases and 7 bases, there was a span of 10 bases. Germline CDR1 reads MDHEN; CDR2 reads SYDVKM. In DNA, the CDR3 is TGTGCCAGCAGCCCCCTTCGAGAGCAGTACTTC. Translating gives CASSPLREQYF. The full variable domain, with the rest looked up from reference TRBV28 and TRBJ2-7, is DVKVTQSSRYLVKRTGEKVFLECVQDMDHENMFWYRQDPGLGLRLIYFSYDVKMKEKGDIPEGYSVSREKKERFSLILESASTNQTSMYLCASSPLREQYFGPGTRLTVT.

The V call is TRBV9, the J call TRBJ2-3; D is unresolved. Germline V gene data show CDR1 as SGDLS and CDR2 as YYNGEE. V was shortened by 4 bases and J by 0 bases, with 15 bases between the two germline ends. The CDR3 is made up of 16 amino acids. CDR3 region: CASSPSGGPSTDTQYF. The CDR3 DNA reads as TGTGCCAGCAGCCCTTCGGGCGGCCCTAGCACAGATACGCAGTATTTT.

The chain has TRBV10-3 and TRBJ1-3, with a weak D call TRBD1 (5 bases). From germline, CDR1 is ENHRY and CDR2 SYGVKD. This CDR3 region has 14 residues. Trimming removed 8 bases at V and 0 bases at J, with 11 bases between. CDR3 sequence reads: CAILDSRSGNTIYF. The CDR3 bases are TGTGCCATCCTCGACAGCCGCTCTGGAAACACCATATATTTT.

This clone was detected only once. This chain links TRBV28 with TRBJ1-1, with D unresolved. The germline V gene has CDR1 MDHEN and CDR2 SYDVKM. The CDR3 has 14 amino acids. With 3 bases removed from V and 1 base from J, the gap between germline ends came to 9 bases. CDR3: CASSFPQKNTEAFF. DNA of the CDR3: TGTGCCAGCAGTTTTCCACAGAAGAACACTGAAGCTTTCTTT.

V usage is TRBV28 and J usage is TRBJ1-1, with 9 nucleotides matching TRBD1. The J segment lost 5 bases and the V segment lost 5 bases, leaving 9 bases of the junction unmatched. There are 15 residues in the CDR3. CDR1 is MDHEN and CDR2 is SYDVKM in the germline V gene. The CDR3 loop is CASSRLGQGRTEAFF. Written as DNA, the CDR3 is TGTGCCAGCAGTCGCCTTGGACAGGGGAGGACTGAAGCTTTCTTT.